This T cell receptor beta chain emerged from a study of blood T cell repertoires in COVID-19. Study information: T cells, B-cell-depleted T cells, or PBMCs supplied cDNA or gDNA.

Libraries were prepared by immunoSEQ multiplex PCR; TCRdb keeps only in-frame clonotypes and omits some of them. The sample yields 100,000 or so clones, around 92% seen once. The germline CDR1 and CDR2 sequences are SNHLY and FYNNEI. The CDR3 runs to 14 residues. The germline V and J ends were trimmed by 2 bases and 4 bases, with 9 bases remaining between them. The TCR was taken from a middle-aged man with active COVID-19. This rearrangement joins TRBV2 to TRBJ1-5; a weak D match, TRBD1 (5 bases). The sequencing input was peripheral blood. The CDR3 here is CASSELGGNQPQHF. DNA of the CDR3: TGTGCCAGCAGTGAACTGGGGGGGAATCAGCCCCAGCATTTT.